The clone carrying this TCR beta chain appeared once. The target antigen is unknown. This sample is part of a study of OX40 agonist ivuxolimab in advanced cancers. Findings of the study overall: Expanded clones were, on average, more numerous in CD8+ T cells than in CD4+.

The germline gives CDR1 SGHTA, CDR2 FQGTGA. CDR3 length: 15 residues. The V and J ends lost 1 base and 2 bases respectively, with 10 bases between them. Only in-frame clones appear in the TCRdb table, and some are missing; sequencing was by immunoSEQ multiplex PCR. The sample carries around 50,000 clones, 79% recorded once. The sequence was collected from an adult with an advanced solid tumor such as melanoma, head and neck, liver or kidney cancer. The material sequenced was CD4+ or CD8+ T cells sorted from blood, taken in a trial of the OX40 agonist ivuxolimab. This chain uses TRBV7-3 with TRBJ2-3; D gene unclear. Here the CDR3 reads CASSLRGEVTDTQYF. The CDR3 region has the DNA TGTGCCAGCAGCTTAAGGGGTGAGGTCACAGATACGCAGTATTTT.